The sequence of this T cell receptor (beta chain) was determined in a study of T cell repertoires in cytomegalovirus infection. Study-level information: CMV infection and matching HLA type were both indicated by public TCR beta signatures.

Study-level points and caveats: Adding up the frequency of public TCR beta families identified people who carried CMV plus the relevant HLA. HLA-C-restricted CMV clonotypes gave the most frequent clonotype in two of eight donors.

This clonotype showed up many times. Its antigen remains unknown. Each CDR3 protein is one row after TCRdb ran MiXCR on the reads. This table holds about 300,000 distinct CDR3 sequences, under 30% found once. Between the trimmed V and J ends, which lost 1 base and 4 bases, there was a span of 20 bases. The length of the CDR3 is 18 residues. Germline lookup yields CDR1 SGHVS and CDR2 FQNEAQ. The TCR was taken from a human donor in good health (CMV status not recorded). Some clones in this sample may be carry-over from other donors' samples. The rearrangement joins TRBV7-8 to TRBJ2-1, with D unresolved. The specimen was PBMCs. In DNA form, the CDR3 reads TGTGCCAGCAGCTTAGGCCCTCCTAGTGCAGAATGGTACAATGAGCAGTTCTTC. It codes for CASSLGPPSAEWYNEQFF. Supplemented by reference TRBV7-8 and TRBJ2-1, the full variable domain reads GAGVSQSPRYKVAKRGQDVALRCDPISGHVSLFWYQQALGQGPEFLTYFQNEAQLDKSGLPSDRFFAERPEGSVSTLKIQRTQQEDSAVYLCASSLGPPSAEWYNEQFFGPGTRLTVL.